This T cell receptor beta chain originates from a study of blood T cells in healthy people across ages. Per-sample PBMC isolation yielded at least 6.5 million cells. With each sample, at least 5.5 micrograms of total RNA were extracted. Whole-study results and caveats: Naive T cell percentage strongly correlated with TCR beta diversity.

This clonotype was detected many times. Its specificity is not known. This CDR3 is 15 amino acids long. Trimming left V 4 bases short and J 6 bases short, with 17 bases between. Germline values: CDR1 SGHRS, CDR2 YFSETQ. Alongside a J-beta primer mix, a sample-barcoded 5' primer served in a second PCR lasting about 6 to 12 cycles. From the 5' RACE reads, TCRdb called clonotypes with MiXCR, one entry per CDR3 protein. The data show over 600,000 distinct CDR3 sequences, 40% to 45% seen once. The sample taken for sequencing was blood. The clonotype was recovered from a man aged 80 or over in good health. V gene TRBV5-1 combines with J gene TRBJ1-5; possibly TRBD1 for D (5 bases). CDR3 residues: CASSLEGTKTQPQHF. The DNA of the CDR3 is TGCGCCAGCAGCCTGGAAGGGACCAAGACTCAGCCCCAGCATTTT.